A single sample gave rise to the 27 T cell receptor beta chains below, sequenced in a study of T cell responses to AZD1222 COVID-19 vaccine. Repertoires were generated with immunoSEQ multiplex PCR, while TCRdb's copy carries only in-frame clones and drops some. The profile shows about 120,000 clones, approximately 90% of them singletons. This specimen consisted of peripheral blood, obtained on day 0 of AZD1222 vaccination. All receptors come from an adult in good health.

The chain employs TRBV27 and TRBJ2-7, with D hard to call. Germline CDR1 reads MNHEY; CDR2 reads SMNVEV (reference sequence). The CDR3 runs 14 residues. The V gene lost 5 bases and the J gene lost 2 bases, with 13 bases spanning the gap. In DNA form, the CDR3 reads TGTGCCAGCAGTCCCTGGACCAACACCTACGAGCAGTACTTC. This translates into CASSPWTNTYEQYF.

This chain uses TRBV5-1 with TRBJ1-1, with unresolved D. Trimming shortened V by 5 bases and J by 0 bases, and 20 bases separated the two germline ends. Germline CDR1 SGHRS, CDR2 YFSETQ. This CDR3 contains 17 residues. The CDR3 reads CASSFSLTDGLNTEAFF. The CDR3 DNA follows: TGCGCCAGCAGTTTCTCACTCACCGACGGCCTGAACACTGAAGCTTTCTTT.

The V call is TRBV21-1, the J call TRBJ1-5. TRBV21-1 is tagged as a pseudogene. The CDR3 runs to 16 residues. In nucleotides, the CDR3 is TGTGCCAGCAGCAAAGGGACGAGGGGCTACAATCAGCCCCAGCATTTT. This encodes CASSKGTRGYNQPQHF.

J is TRBJ2-5 and V is TRBV9; D tentatively reads TRBD1 or TRBD2 (5 bases each). From germline, CDR1 is SGDLS and CDR2 YYNGEE. Trimming left V 4 bases short and J 5 bases short, with 9 bases between. This CDR3 is 12 amino acids long. CDR3 sequence: CASSPGAETQYF. CDR3 DNA sequence: TGTGCCAGCAGCCCCGGGGCGGAGACCCAGTACTTC. Variable domain in full (rest from reference TRBV9 and TRBJ2-5): DSGVTQTPKHLITATGQRVTLRCSPRSGDLSVYWYQQSLDQGLQFLIQYYNGEERAKGNILERFSAQQFPDLHSELNLSSLELGDSALYFCASSPGAETQYFGPGTRLLVL.

In this sample, this clone turned up once. CDR3 in amino acids: CATSGGRGTEAFF. The CDR3 coding sequence is TGTGCCACCTCCGGGGGGCGTGGGACTGAAGCTTTCTTT. This rearrangement joins TRBV24-1 to TRBJ1-1; the D gene is possibly TRBD1 (6 bases). The germline V gene encodes CDR1 KGHDR and CDR2 SFDVKD. The V end lost 9 bases, the J end lost 5 bases, and 15 bases lay between the germline ends. The CDR3 length is 13 residues.

The chain combines TRBV27 with TRBJ2-7, with 7 bases that match TRBD2. V gave up 3 bases and J gave up 5 bases; unmatched junction bases: 13. The length of the CDR3 is 16 residues. Germline V lookup: CDR1 MNHEY, CDR2 SMNVEV (reference sequence). The CDR3 DNA is TGTGCCAGCAGTTTCCTCGCGGGGGTTCTCCCCGACGAGCAGTACTTC. The encoded protein is CASSFLAGVLPDEQYF.

This sequence joins TRBV28 and TRBJ1-6, with a tentative D call TRBD1 (6 bases). Germline CDR1 is MDHEN and CDR2 is SYDVKM. This CDR3 contains 18 residues. Trimming shortened V by 1 base and J by 8 bases, and 21 bases separated the two germline ends. CDR3 loop: CASSLSAGSGDWDSPLHF. For the CDR3, the DNA is TGTGCCAGCAGTTTATCTGCCGGGTCAGGGGATTGGGATTCACCCCTCCACTTT.

The V gene is TRBV7-2, the J gene TRBJ2-3, with 7 bases aligning to TRBD1. The trim removed 1 base at V and 1 base at J, leaving 8 bases unmatched. The germline CDR1 and CDR2 sequences are SGHTA and FQGNSA. The CDR3 contains 17 residues. CDR3 in amino acids: CASSLERQGDGTDTQYF. CDR3 nucleotides: TGTGCCAGCAGCTTAGAGAGGCAGGGGGACGGCACAGATACGCAGTATTTT. Using reference TRBV7-2 and TRBJ2-3 for the parts outside the CDR3, the full variable domain is GAGVSQSPSNKVTEKGKDVELRCDPISGHTALYWYRQSLGQGLEFLIYFQGNSAPDKSGLPSDRFSAERTGGSVSTLTIQRTQQEDSAVYLCASSLERQGDGTDTQYFGPGTRLTVL.

CDR3 protein: CASSRVNYGYTF. Here the CDR3 DNA reads TGTGCCAGCAGCCGGGTTAACTATGGCTACACCTTC. V is TRBV3-1 (or the pseudogene TRBV3-2) and J is TRBJ1-2; D unresolved. Deletions cut 4 bases from V and 1 base from J, with 4 bases between. Germline V lookup: CDR1 LGHDT, CDR2 YNNKEL (reference sequence). The CDR3 is made up of 12 amino acids.

This sequence joins TRBV5-4 and TRBJ1-6; 10 positions match TRBD1. In germline, CDR1 is SGHNT, CDR2 YYREEE (reference sequence). This CDR3 comprises 15 residues. V trimming: 3 bases; J trimming: 9 bases; junction bases outside the gene matches: 6. Written as DNA, the CDR3 is TGTGCCAGCAGCTCCTATCGGGACAGGGGTTCACCCCTCCACTTT. This translates into CASSSYRDRGSPLHF.

The chain links TRBV29-1 to TRBJ1-2; D is ambiguous. The CDR3 extends over 11 amino acids. Between the trimmed V and J ends, which lost 6 bases and 6 bases, there was a span of 11 bases. Germline CDR1 reads SQVTM; CDR2 reads ANQGSEA. CDR3 coding DNA: TGCAGCGTCGCGGACCGGGATGGCTACACCTTC. It codes for CSVADRDGYTF.

The rearrangement links TRBV2 to TRBJ1-2; D not certain. Germline CDR1 reads SNHLY; CDR2 reads FYNNEI. V was shortened by 6 bases and J by 7 bases, with 9 bases between the two germline ends. The CDR3 is 11 residues long. The chain's CDR3 is CASRYAVGYTF. The CDR3 DNA follows: TGTGCCAGCAGGTATGCGGTTGGCTACACCTTC.

This clone has only a few counts. The chain joins TRBV28 to TRBJ2-7; 9 nucleotides agree with TRBD1. The V and J ends lost 5 bases and 0 bases, in that order; junction bases with no gene match: 5. The CDR3 runs to 15 residues. Germline CDR1 reads MDHEN; CDR2 reads SYDVKM. Written as DNA, the CDR3 is TGTGCCAGCAGTGACCGGGACAGGGTCTCCTACGAGCAGTACTTC. Translated, it gives CASSDRDRVSYEQYF.

This clone was observed a single time. The J gene is TRBJ2-3, the V gene TRBV7-2; maybe TRBD1 (5 bases). The CDR3 consists of 14 residues. Germline V gene data show CDR1 as SGHTA and CDR2 as FQGNSA. V lost 1 base and J 3 bases, leaving 8 bases between the germline ends. The CDR3 reads CASSLGAGTDTQYF. The DNA for the CDR3 is TGTGCCAGCAGCTTAGGGGCAGGGACAGATACGCAGTATTTT.

The chain links TRBV5-4 to TRBJ1-2, with 11 positions matching TRBD1. CDR3 length equals 15 residues. The V and J ends lost 4 bases and 6 bases, in that order; junction bases with no gene match: 8. Germline V gene data show CDR1 as SGHNT and CDR2 as YYREEE (reference sequence). CDR3 region: CASSVPGQGVDGYTF. DNA for the CDR3: TGTGCCAGCAGCGTCCCGGGACAGGGGGTGGATGGCTACACCTTC.

This chain joins TRBV4-1 and TRBJ2-2; D perhaps matches TRBD1 (5 bases). Germline V gene sequence: CDR1 MGHRA, CDR2 YSYEKL. The CDR3 is 15 amino acids. The ends were cut back, 1 base at V and 4 bases at J, with 10 bases in the middle. CDR3 sequence reads: CASSQAPRGTGELFF. CDR3 nucleotide sequence: TGCGCCAGCAGCCAAGCCCCTAGGGGCACCGGGGAGCTGTTTTTT.

The chain joins TRBV28 to TRBJ2-7; D uncertain. Germline V gene lookup returns CDR1 MDHEN and CDR2 SYDVKM. This CDR3 comprises 14 residues. V was cut by 5 bases and J by 7 bases, with 18 bases left in between. The CDR3 reads CASSPRSRFSEQYF. In nucleotides, the CDR3 is TGTGCCAGCAGTCCGCGCAGTCGTTTTTCTGAGCAGTACTTC.

The genes are TRBV28 and TRBJ2-7, with D tentatively TRBD1 (6 bases). Trimming took off 6 bases at V and 2 bases at J, with 14 bases between the two ends. Germline values: CDR1 MDHEN, CDR2 SYDVKM. The CDR3 extends over 14 amino acids. This CDR3 is CASRPGQSPYEQYF. Here the CDR3 DNA reads TGTGCCAGCAGGCCCGGACAGTCCCCCTACGAGCAGTACTTC. The complete variable domain, with remaining parts taken from reference TRBV28 and TRBJ2-7, reads DVKVTQSSRYLVKRTGEKVFLECVQDMDHENMFWYRQDPGLGLRLIYFSYDVKMKEKGDIPEGYSVSREKKERFSLILESASTNQTSMYLCASRPGQSPYEQYFGPGTRLTVT.

V is TRBV7-2 and J is TRBJ1-1; D perhaps matches TRBD1 (6 bases). Germline CDR1 and CDR2: SGHTA and FQGNSA. This CDR3 has 14 residues. The germline V and J ends were trimmed by 5 bases and 4 bases, with 14 bases remaining between them. CDR3 region: CASSPTRGGTEAFF. CDR3 coding DNA: TGTGCCAGCAGCCCCACCAGGGGTGGCACTGAAGCTTTCTTT.

The chain couples TRBV5-6 to TRBJ1-5; D may be TRBD1 (6 bases). The CDR3 is 14 residues long. Trimming pared 1 base from V and 7 bases from J, leaving 12 bases between. CDR1 is SGHDT, CDR2 YYEEEE, per germline. The CDR3, as DNA: TGTGCCAGCAGCTTGACAGGGCTTAAGCAGCCCCAGCATTTT. Protein: CASSLTGLKQPQHF.

The gene calls are TRBV30 and TRBJ1-1; 9 nucleotides align to TRBD1. Germline CDR1 GTSNPN, CDR2 SVGIG (reference sequence). The CDR3 consists of 18 residues. J was trimmed by 4 bases and V by 0 bases; bases with no gene match: 15. CDR3 sequence: CAWSVRPPGQGFFTEAFF. In DNA form, the CDR3 reads TGTGCCTGGAGTGTACGGCCCCCGGGACAGGGTTTTTTCACTGAAGCTTTCTTT.

The J gene is TRBJ1-3, the V gene TRBV2, with 7 bases lining up with TRBD1. The CDR3 is 15 residues long. Looked up from germline, CDR1 is SNHLY and CDR2 is FYNNEI. J was trimmed by 0 bases and V by 5 bases; bases with no gene match: 4. The CDR3 reads CASSRQGNSGNTIYF. The DNA for the CDR3 is TGTGCCAGCAGTCGACAGGGCAACTCTGGAAACACCATATATTTT.

The chain uses TRBV12-3 or TRBV12-4 and TRBJ2-1; D might be TRBD2 (6 bases). The CDR3 runs 13 residues. Trimming took off 2 bases at V and 9 bases at J, with 11 bases between the two ends. CDR3 sequence (DNA): TGTGCCAGCAGTTTAAAGGGGCGGGGTGAGCAGTTCTTC. Protein sequence: CASSLKGRGEQFF.

V usage is TRBV19 and J usage is TRBJ1-2; the D is unclear. Trimming cost V 0 bases and J 7 bases, with 21 bases left between them. CDR3 length equals 17 residues. The germline gives CDR1 LNHDA, CDR2 SQIVND (reference sequence). CDR3 nucleotide sequence: TGTGCCAGTAGTATAGATCTGGAAGTATGGGTGGTACGTGGCTACACCTTC. It translates to CASSIDLEVWVVRGYTF.

This chain links TRBV11-1 with TRBJ1-2; D is perhaps TRBD1 (5 bases). The CDR3 contains 13 residues. V was clipped by 5 bases and J by 7 bases, with 14 bases between them. The germline gives CDR1 SGHAT, CDR2 FQDESV (reference sequence). The CDR3, as DNA: TGTGCCAGCAGCCGCCCCCCAGGGTTTGGCTACACCTTC. Protein sequence: CASSRPPGFGYTF. The entire variable domain, with the rest obtained from reference TRBV11-1 and TRBJ1-2, is as follows: EAEVAQSPRYKITEKSQAVAFWCDPISGHATLYWYRQILGQGPELLVQFQDESVVDDSQLPKDRFSAERLKGVDSTLKIQPAELGDSAMYLCASSRPPGFGYTFGSGTRLTVV.

The rearrangement links TRBV4-3 to TRBJ1-1; D may be TRBD1 (5 bases). CDR1 and CDR2 from the germline V gene are LGHNA and YSLEER. V gave up 4 bases and J gave up 7 bases, with 13 bases separating them. CDR3 length: 13 residues. CDR3 sequence (DNA): TGCGCCAGCAGCCCCCCGGGGCGGGTTGAAGCTTTCTTT. The encoded protein is CASSPPGRVEAFF.

Here the CDR3 DNA reads TGTGCCACCAGCAGCCCCCAGGTTAATGAAAAACTGTTTTTT. Its protein product is CATSSPQVNEKLFF. The chain combines TRBV15 with TRBJ1-4; D is undetermined. Germline CDR1 is LNHNV and CDR2 is YYDKDF (reference sequence). Trimming cost V 3 bases and J 4 bases, with 9 bases left between them. This CDR3 has 14 amino acids.